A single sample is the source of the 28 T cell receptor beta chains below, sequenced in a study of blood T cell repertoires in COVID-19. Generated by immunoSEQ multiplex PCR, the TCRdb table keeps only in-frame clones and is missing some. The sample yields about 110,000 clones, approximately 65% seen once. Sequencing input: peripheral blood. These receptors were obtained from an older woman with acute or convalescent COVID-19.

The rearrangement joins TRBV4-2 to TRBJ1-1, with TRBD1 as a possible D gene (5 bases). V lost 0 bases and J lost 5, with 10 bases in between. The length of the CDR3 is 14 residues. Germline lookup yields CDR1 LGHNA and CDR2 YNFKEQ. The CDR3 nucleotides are TGTGCCAGCAGCCAAGATATAGGGGATACTGAAGCTTTCTTT. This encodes CASSQDIGDTEAFF.

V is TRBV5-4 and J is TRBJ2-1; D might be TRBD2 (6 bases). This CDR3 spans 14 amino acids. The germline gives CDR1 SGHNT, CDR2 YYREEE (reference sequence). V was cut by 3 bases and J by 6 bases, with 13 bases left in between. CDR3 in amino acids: CASSWDSLANEQFF. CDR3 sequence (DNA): TGTGCCAGCAGCTGGGACTCCCTAGCCAATGAGCAGTTCTTC.

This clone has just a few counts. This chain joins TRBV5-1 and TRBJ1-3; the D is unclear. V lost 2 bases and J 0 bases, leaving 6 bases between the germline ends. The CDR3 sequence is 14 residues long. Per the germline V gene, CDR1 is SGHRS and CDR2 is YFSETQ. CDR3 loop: CASSFGSSGNTIYF. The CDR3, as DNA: TGCGCCAGCAGCTTTGGGAGCTCTGGAAACACCATATATTTT.

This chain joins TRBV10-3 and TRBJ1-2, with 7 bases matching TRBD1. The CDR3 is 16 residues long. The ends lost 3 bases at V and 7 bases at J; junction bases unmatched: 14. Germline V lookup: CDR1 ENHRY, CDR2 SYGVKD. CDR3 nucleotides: TGTGCCATCAGTGATGGTATAGGGGGCTCTTACTTTGGCTACACCTTC. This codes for CAISDGIGGSYFGYTF.

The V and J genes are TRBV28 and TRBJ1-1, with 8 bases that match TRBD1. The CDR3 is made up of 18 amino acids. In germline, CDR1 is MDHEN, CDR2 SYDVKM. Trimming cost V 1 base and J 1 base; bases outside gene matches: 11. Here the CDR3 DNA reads TGTGCCAGCAGTTTATACGGCAGGGGGCGAAGGGCGAACACTGAAGCTTTCTTT. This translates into CASSLYGRGRRANTEAFF.

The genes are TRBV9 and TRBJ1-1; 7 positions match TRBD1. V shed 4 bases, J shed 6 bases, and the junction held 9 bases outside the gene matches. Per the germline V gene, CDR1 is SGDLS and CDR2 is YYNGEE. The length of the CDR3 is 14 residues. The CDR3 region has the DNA TGTGCCAGCAGCCCAACGACAGGGAGCGCTGAAGCTTTCTTT. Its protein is CASSPTTGSAEAFF.

CDR3 DNA: TGTGCCAGCAGGCCGGGGACAGGGACCTACGAGCAGTACTTC. This gives the protein CASRPGTGTYEQYF. The chain is built from TRBV2 and TRBJ2-7; 9 nucleotides agree with TRBD1. There are 14 residues in the CDR3. The V gene's germline CDR1 is SNHLY and CDR2 FYNNEI. The J segment lost 2 bases and the V segment lost 6 bases, leaving 5 bases of the junction unmatched.

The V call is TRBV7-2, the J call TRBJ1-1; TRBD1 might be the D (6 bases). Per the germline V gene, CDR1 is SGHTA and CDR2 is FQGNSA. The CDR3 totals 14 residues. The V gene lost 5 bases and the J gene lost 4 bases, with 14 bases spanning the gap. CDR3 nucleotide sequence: TGTGCCAGCAGCCCAAGGCAGGGGCCCACTGAAGCTTTCTTT. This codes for CASSPRQGPTEAFF.

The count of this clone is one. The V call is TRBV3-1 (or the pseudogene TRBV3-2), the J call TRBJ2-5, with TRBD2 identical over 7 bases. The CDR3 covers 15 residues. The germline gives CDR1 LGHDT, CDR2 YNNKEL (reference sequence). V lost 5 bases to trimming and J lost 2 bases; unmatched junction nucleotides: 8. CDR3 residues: CASSGRGGLQETQYF. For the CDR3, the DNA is TGTGCCAGCAGCGGACGCGGGGGACTGCAAGAGACCCAGTACTTC.

The CDR3 reads CATSATASTDTQYF. The CDR3 DNA reads as TGTGCCACCAGTGCTACAGCTAGCACAGATACGCAGTATTTT. The chain is built from TRBV24-1 and TRBJ2-3, with D hard to call. CDR3 length: 14 amino acids. V was trimmed by 5 bases and J by 0 bases, leaving 8 bases between them. Germline V CDR1 and CDR2: KGHDR, SFDVKD.

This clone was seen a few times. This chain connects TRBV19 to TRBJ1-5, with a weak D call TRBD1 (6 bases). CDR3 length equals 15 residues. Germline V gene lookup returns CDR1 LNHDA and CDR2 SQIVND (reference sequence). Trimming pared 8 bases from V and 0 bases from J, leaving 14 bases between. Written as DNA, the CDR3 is TGTGCCAGTTCGATAGGGGGTTATAGCAATCAGCCCCAGCATTTT. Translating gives CASSIGGYSNQPQHF.

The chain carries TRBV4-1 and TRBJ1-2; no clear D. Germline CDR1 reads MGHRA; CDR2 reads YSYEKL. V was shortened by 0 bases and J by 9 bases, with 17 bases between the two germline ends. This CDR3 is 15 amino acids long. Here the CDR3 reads CASSQEETLPGSYTF. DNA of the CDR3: TGCGCCAGCAGCCAAGAGGAAACTTTACCGGGGAGCTACACCTTC.

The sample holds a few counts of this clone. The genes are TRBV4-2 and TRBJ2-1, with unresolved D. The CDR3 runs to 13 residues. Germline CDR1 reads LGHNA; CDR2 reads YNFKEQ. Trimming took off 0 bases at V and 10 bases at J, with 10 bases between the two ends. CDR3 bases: TGTGCCAGCAGCCAAGATGGGCTACGCGAGCAGTTCTTC. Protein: CASSQDGLREQFF.

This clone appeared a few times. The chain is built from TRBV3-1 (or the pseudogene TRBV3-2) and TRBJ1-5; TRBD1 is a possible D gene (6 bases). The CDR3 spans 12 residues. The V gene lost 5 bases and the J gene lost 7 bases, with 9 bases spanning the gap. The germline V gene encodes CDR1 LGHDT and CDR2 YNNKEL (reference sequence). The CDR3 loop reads CASSGGGQPQHF. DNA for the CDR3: TGTGCCAGCAGCGGGGGGGGCCAGCCCCAGCATTTT.

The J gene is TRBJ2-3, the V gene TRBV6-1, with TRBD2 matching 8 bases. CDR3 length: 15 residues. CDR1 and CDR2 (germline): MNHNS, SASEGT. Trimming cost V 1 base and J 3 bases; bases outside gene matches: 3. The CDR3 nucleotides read TGTGCCAGCAGTGAAGGCGGGGGGCCGACAGATACGCAGTATTTT. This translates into CASSEGGGPTDTQYF.

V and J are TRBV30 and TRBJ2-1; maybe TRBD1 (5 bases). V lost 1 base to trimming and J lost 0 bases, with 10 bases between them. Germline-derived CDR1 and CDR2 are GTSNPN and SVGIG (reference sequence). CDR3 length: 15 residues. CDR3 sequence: CAWSGQWSSYNEQFF. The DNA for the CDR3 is TGTGCCTGGAGTGGACAGTGGAGCTCCTACAATGAGCAGTTCTTC. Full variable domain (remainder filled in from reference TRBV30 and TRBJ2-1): SQTIHQWPATLVQPVGSPLSLECTVEGTSNPNLYWYRQAAGRGLQLLFYSVGIGQISSEVPQNLSASRPQDRQFILSSKKLLLSDSGFYLCAWSGQWSSYNEQFFGPGTRLTVL.

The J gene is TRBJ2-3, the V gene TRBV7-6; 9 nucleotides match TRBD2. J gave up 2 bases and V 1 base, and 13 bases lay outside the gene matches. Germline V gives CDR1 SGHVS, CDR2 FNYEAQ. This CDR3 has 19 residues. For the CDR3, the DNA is TGTGCCAGCAGCTTAGACACGGCGGGGGGGGTAAAGACCACAGATACGCAGTATTTT. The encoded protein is CASSLDTAGGVKTTDTQYF.

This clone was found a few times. The CDR3 sequence: CATQLGDRGHRAFF. The CDR3 bases are TGTGCCACCCAACTGGGGGACAGGGGGCATAGGGCTTTCTTT. This rearrangement joins TRBV6-5 to TRBJ1-1; 12 bases map to TRBD1. The CDR3 is 14 residues long. CDR1 and CDR2 (germline): MNHEY, SVGAGI. The ends lost 10 bases at V and 11 bases at J; junction bases unmatched: 14.

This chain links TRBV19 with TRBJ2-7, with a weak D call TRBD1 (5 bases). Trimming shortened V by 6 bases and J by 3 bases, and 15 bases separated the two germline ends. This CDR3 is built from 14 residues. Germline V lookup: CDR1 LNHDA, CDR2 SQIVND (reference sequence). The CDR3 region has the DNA TGTGCCAGTAGCCTACAGGTTACTGACTACGAGCAGTACTTC. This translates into CASSLQVTDYEQYF. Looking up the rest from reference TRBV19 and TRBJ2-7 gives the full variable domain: DGGITQSPKYLFRKEGQNVTLSCEQNLNHDAMYWYRQDPGQGLRLIYYSQIVNDFQKGDIAEGYSVSREKKESFPLTVTSAQKNPTAFYLCASSLQVTDYEQYFGPGTRLTVT.

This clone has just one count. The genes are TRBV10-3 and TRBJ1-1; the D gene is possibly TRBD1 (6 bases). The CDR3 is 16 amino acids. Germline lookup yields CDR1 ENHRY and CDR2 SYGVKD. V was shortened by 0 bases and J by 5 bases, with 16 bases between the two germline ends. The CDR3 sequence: CAISESSGRGRTEAFF. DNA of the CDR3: TGTGCCATCAGTGAGTCTTCGGGCAGGGGACGAACTGAAGCTTTCTTT.

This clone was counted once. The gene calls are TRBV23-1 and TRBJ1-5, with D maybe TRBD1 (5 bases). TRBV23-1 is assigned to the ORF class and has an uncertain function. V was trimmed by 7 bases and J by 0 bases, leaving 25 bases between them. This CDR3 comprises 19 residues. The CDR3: CASNLIQMGGCYSNQPQHF. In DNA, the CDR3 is TGCGCCAGCAACCTCATACAAATGGGGGGTTGTTATAGCAATCAGCCCCAGCATTTT.

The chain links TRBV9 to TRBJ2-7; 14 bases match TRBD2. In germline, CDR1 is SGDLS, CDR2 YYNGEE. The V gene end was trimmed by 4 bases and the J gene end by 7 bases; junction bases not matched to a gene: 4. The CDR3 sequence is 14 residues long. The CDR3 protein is CASSPGLAGAEQYF. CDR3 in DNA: TGTGCCAGCAGCCCGGGACTAGCGGGGGCTGAGCAGTACTTC.

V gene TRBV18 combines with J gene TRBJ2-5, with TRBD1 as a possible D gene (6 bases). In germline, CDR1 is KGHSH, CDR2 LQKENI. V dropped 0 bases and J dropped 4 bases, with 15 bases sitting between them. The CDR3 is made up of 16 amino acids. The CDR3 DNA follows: TGTGCCAGCTCACCACCGGGGGCCCCCTCTAGAGAGACCCAGTACTTC. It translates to CASSPPGAPSRETQYF.

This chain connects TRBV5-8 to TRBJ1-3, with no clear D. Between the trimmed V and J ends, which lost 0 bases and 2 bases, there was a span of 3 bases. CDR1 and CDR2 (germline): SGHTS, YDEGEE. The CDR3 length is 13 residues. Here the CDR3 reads CASSLVTGNTIYF. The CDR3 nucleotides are TGTGCCAGCAGCTTGGTAACTGGAAACACCATATATTTT.

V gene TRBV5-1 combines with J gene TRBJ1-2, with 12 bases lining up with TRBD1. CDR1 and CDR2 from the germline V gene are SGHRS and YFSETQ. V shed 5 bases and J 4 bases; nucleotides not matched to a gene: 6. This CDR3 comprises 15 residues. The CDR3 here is CASSVGDRGLYGYTF. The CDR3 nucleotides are TGCGCCAGCAGTGTTGGGGACAGGGGGCTCTATGGCTACACCTTC.

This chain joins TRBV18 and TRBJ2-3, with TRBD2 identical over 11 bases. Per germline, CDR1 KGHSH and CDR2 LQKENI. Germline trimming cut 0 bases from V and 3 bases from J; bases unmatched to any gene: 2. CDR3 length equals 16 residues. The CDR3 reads CASSPPTSGATDTQYF. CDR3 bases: TGTGCCAGCTCACCACCGACTAGCGGGGCTACAGATACGCAGTATTTT.

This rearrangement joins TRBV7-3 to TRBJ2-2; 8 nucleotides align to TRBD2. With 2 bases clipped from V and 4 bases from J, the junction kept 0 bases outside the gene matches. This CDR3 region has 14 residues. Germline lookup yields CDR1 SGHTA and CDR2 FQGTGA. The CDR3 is CASSLAGGTGELFF. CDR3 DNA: TGTGCCAGCAGCTTAGCGGGGGGCACCGGGGAGCTGTTTTTT.

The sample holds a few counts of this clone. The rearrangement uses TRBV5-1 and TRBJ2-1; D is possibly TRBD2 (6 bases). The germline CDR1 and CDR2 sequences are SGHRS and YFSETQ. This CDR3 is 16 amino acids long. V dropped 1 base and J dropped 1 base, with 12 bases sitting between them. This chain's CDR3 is CASSLSTGVSYNEQFF. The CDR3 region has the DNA TGCGCCAGCAGCTTGTCTACGGGGGTATCCTACAATGAGCAGTTCTTC.